This T cell receptor beta chain was profiled in a study of radiotherapy plus CTLA-4 blockade in lung cancer. Study overall: Among all patients, about 19% showed objective responses, while approximately 30% had disease control. Whole-study results and caveats: Response, reportedly, was best predicted by interferon-beta along with early blood T cell clone dynamics.

Libraries were prepared by immunoSEQ multiplex PCR; TCRdb keeps only in-frame clonotypes and omits some of them. Of roughly 130,000 clones in the sample, 80% to 90% are singletons; the top ten hold under 8%. Patients with chemo-refractory metastatic non-small-cell lung cancer received focal radiation plus CTLA-4 blockade with ipilimumab. Germline V CDR1 and CDR2: GTSNPN, SVGIG (reference sequence). V was trimmed by 8 bases and J by 6 bases, leaving 16 bases between them. This CDR3 has 13 residues. About this clone: The target antigen is unknown.

This TCR was sampled from a human donor with non-small cell lung cancer that progressed on radiotherapy plus ipilimumab. This chain connects TRBV30 to TRBJ1-4; D is unclear. Sequences were derived from peripheral blood, sampled from a patient treated with radiotherapy plus ipilimumab. This CDR3 is CAVRAFTHEKLFF. The CDR3 DNA follows: TGTGCCGTTAGGGCTTTTACCCATGAAAAACTGTTTTTT. Full variable domain (rest looked up from reference TRBV30 and TRBJ1-4): SQTIHQWPATLVQPVGSPLSLECTVEGTSNPNLYWYRQAAGRGLQLLFYSVGIGQISSEVPQNLSASRPQDRQFILSSKKLLLSDSGFYLCAVRAFTHEKLFFGSGTQLSVL.